These 10 T cell receptor beta chains came from one sample sequenced in a study of blood T cell repertoires in COVID-19. Using immunoSEQ multiplex PCR, the repertoire was profiled, and TCRdb retains in-frame clones only, with some absent. The table lists about 51,000 clones, around 93% of them singletons. Sequencing was carried out using peripheral blood. The receptor source for this set is a man in his fifties or sixties with acute or convalescent COVID-19.

The CDR3 DNA reads TGTGCCATCAGCTCGGGACAGGGAACCTACGAGCAGTACTTC. Translated: CAISSGQGTYEQYF. The V call is TRBV10-3, the J call TRBJ2-7, with 9 nucleotides matching TRBD1. Germline CDR1 ENHRY, CDR2 SYGVKD. V shed 6 bases, J shed 2 bases, and the junction held 5 bases outside the gene matches. The CDR3 spans 14 residues.

This clone showed up just once. The chain couples TRBV19 to TRBJ1-5; possibly TRBD1 for D (5 bases). CDR3 length equals 16 residues. V lost 4 bases, J lost 0 bases, and 13 bases lay in between. CDR1 is LNHDA, CDR2 SQIVND, per germline (reference sequence). The CDR3 loop reads CASSTTENYSNQPQHF. CDR3 nucleotide sequence: TGTGCCAGTAGTACGACAGAAAACTATAGCAATCAGCCCCAGCATTTT.

The V call is TRBV6-6, the J call TRBJ2-6; D gene ambiguous. The V gene's germline CDR1 is MNHNY and CDR2 SVGAGI (reference sequence). Trimming took off 3 bases at V and 0 bases at J, with 6 bases between the two ends. This CDR3 has 15 amino acids. DNA for the CDR3: TGTGCCAGCAGTTATTCCGTCTCTGGGGCCAACGTCCTGACTTTC. Translating it yields CASSYSVSGANVLTF.

V and J are TRBV28 and TRBJ2-7; D might be TRBD1 (5 bases). The CDR3 has 12 amino acids. V was cut by 4 bases and J by 11 bases, with 15 bases left in between. Germline-derived CDR1 and CDR2 are MDHEN and SYDVKM. The CDR3 sequence: CASSSDSPREYF. CDR3 nucleotides: TGTGCCAGCAGTTCTGACAGTCCCCGGGAGTACTTC. The full variable domain, its missing parts supplied by reference TRBV28 and TRBJ2-7, is DVKVTQSSRYLVKRTGEKVFLECVQDMDHENMFWYRQDPGLGLRLIYFSYDVKMKEKGDIPEGYSVSREKKERFSLILESASTNQTSMYLCASSSDSPREYFGPGTRLTVT.

The gene calls are TRBV29-1 and TRBJ2-2; D is possibly TRBD1 (5 bases). Trimming shortened V by 7 bases and J by 3 bases, and 9 bases separated the two germline ends. This CDR3 comprises 12 residues. CDR1 is SQVTM and CDR2 is ANQGSEA in the germline V gene. CDR3 sequence reads: CSAEQDTGELFF. CDR3 bases: TGCAGCGCCGAACAGGACACCGGGGAGCTGTTTTTT.

The V gene is TRBV5-5, the J gene TRBJ2-1; TRBD1 aligns across 12 bases. The junction had 4 bases not matched to a gene; V was cut back by 3 bases and J by 6 bases. The germline V gene has CDR1 SGHKS and CDR2 YYEKEE (reference sequence). This CDR3 is 15 amino acids long. Here the CDR3 reads CASSWGQGAVNEQFF. The CDR3 DNA reads TGTGCCAGCAGCTGGGGACAGGGGGCGGTCAATGAGCAGTTCTTC.

This chain connects TRBV6-5 to TRBJ1-2, with 9 bases that match TRBD1. The CDR3 totals 15 residues. V lost 2 bases and J lost 8; bases outside the gene matches: 9. The V gene's germline CDR1 is MNHEY and CDR2 SVGAGI. CDR3 region: CASSYEGTGLRGYTF. Written as DNA, the CDR3 is TGTGCCAGCAGTTACGAAGGGACAGGGTTGCGAGGCTACACCTTC.

The chain employs TRBV7-9 and TRBJ1-6; tentative D call: TRBD1 (6 bases). Trimming left V 5 bases short and J 10 bases short, with 21 bases between. The CDR3 totals 16 residues. Germline V gives CDR1 SEHNR, CDR2 FQNEAQ (reference sequence). CDR3 bases: TGTGCCAGCAGCACACCAAAAAACAGGGCAGGATCACCCCTCCACTTT. Protein sequence: CASSTPKNRAGSPLHF.

The V call is TRBV3-1 (or the pseudogene TRBV3-2), the J call TRBJ2-2; 8 bases line up with TRBD1. CDR1 and CDR2 (germline): LGHDT, YNNKEL (reference sequence). Trimming removed 6 bases from V and 2 bases from J; junction bases left unmatched: 8. The CDR3 runs to 16 residues. The CDR3 coding sequence is TGTGCCAGCAGTCGATACAGGGGGGCAAACACCGGGGAGCTGTTTTTT. Translation gives CASSRYRGANTGELFF.

The chain carries TRBV7-9 and TRBJ2-7; tentatively, D is TRBD2 (7 bases). The germline V and J ends were trimmed by 3 bases and 6 bases, with 12 bases remaining between them. The CDR3 is 13 residues long. Germline V gene data show CDR1 as SEHNR and CDR2 as FQNEAQ (reference sequence). The CDR3, as DNA: TGTGCCAGCAGCTTGGCGGGGGCGTCCGAGCAGTACTTC. Amino acid sequence: CASSLAGASEQYF. Full variable domain (rest looked up from reference TRBV7-9 and TRBJ2-7): DTGVSQNPRHKITKRGQNVTFRCDPISEHNRLYWYRQTLGQGPEFLTYFQNEAQLEKSRLLSDRFSAERPKGSFSTLEIQRTEQGDSAMYLCASSLAGASEQYFGPGTRLTVT.